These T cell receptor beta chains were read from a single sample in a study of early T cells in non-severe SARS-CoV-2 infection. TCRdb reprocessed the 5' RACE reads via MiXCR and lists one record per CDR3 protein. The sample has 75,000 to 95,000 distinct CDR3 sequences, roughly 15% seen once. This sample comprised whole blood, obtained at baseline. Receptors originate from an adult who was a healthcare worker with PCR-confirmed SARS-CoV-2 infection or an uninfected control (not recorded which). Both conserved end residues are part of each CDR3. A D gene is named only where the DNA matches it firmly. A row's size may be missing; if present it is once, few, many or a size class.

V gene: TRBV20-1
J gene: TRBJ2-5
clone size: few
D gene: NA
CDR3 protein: CSARDSGRPETQYF
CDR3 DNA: TGCAGTGCTAGAGACTCGGGCAGGCCAGAGACCCAGTACTTC

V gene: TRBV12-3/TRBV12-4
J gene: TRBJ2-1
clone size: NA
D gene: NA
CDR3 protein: CASRSSGPYNEQFF
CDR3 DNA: TGTGCCAGCCGATCGTCGGGGCCCTACAATGAGCAGTTCTTC

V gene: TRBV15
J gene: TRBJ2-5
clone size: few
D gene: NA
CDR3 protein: CATSRGAIQETQYF
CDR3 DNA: TGTGCCACCAGCAGAGGGGCGATACAAGAGACCCAGTACTTC

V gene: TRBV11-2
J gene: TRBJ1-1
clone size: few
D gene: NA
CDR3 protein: CASSLDSPSYVNTEAFF
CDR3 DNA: TGTGCCAGCAGCTTAGATTCTCCTTCATACGTGAACACTGAAGCTTTCTTT

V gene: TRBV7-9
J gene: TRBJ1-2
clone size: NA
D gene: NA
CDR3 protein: CASSLAQGIGEYGYTF
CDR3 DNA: TGTGCCAGCAGCTTAGCGCAAGGGATTGGGGAGTATGGCTACACCTTC

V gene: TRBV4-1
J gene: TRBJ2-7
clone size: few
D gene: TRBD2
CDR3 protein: CASSHGTSGRYEQYF
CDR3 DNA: TGCGCCAGCAGCCACGGGACTAGCGGCCGGTACGAGCAGTACTTC

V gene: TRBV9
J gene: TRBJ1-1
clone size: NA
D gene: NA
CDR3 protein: CASSAARLATEAFF
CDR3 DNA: TGTGCCAGCAGCGCAGCCAGGCTCGCGACTGAAGCTTTCTTT

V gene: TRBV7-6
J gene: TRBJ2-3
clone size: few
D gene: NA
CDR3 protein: CASSPRTGDTQYF
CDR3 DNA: TGTGCCAGCAGCCCACGAACCGGGGATACGCAGTATTTT

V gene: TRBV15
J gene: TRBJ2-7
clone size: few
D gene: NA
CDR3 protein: CATSRDTQFYEQYF
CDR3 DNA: TGTGCCACCAGCAGAGACACCCAGTTCTACGAGCAGTACTTC

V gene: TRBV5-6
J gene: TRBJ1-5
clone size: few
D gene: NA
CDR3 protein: CASSQIFKPQHF
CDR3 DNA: TGTGCCAGCAGTCAAATCTTTAAGCCCCAGCATTTT

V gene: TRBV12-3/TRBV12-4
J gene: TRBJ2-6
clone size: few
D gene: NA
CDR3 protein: CASSPPTSGANVLTF
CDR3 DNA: TGTGCCAGCAGCCCTCCAACCTCTGGGGCCAACGTCCTGACTTTC

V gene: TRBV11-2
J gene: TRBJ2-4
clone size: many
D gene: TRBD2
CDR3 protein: CASSLEPGGNIQYF
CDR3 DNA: TGTGCCAGCAGCTTAGAACCGGGAGGGAACATTCAGTACTTC

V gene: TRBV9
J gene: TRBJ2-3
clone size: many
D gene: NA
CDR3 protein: CASSVETVTDTQYF
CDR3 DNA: TGTGCCAGCAGCGTAGAGACAGTCACAGATACGCAGTATTTT

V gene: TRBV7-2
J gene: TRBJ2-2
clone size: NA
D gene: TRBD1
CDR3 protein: CASWTGFTGELFF
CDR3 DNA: TGTGCCAGCTGGACAGGATTCACCGGGGAGCTGTTTTTT

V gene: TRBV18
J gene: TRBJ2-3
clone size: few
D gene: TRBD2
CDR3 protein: CASATSGRNPPDTQYF
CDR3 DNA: TGTGCCAGCGCCACTAGCGGGAGAAACCCCCCAGATACGCAGTATTTT

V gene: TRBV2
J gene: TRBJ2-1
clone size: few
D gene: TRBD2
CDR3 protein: CASIFSGRPSEQFF
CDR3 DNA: TGTGCCAGCATTTTTAGCGGGAGGCCAAGTGAGCAGTTCTTC

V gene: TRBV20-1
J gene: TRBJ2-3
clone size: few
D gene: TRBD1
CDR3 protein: CSADREVGTDTQYF
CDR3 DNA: TGCAGTGCCGACAGGGAAGTCGGCACAGATACGCAGTATTTT

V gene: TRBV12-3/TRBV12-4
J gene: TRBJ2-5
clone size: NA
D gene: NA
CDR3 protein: CASSLELREPQYF
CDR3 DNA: TGTGCCAGCAGTTTGGAGTTACGGGAACCCCAGTACTTC

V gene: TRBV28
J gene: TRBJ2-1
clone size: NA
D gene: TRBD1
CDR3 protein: CASSSGTGNEQFF
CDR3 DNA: TGTGCCAGCAGTTCCGGGACAGGTAATGAGCAGTTCTTC